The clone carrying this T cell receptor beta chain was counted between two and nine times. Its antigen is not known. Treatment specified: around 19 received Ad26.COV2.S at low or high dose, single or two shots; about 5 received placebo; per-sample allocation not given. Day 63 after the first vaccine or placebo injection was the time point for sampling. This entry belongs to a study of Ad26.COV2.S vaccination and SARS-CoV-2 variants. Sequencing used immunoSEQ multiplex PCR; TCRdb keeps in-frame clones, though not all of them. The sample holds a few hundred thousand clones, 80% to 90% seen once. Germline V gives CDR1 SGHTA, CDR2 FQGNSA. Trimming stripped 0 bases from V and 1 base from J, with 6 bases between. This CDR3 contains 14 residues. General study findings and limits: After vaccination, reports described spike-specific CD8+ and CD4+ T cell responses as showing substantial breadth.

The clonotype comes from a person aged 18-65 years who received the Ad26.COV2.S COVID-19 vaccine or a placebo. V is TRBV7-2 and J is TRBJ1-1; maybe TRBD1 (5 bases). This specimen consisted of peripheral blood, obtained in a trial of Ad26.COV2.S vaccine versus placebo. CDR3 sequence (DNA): TGTGCCAGCAGCTTAGCGGGGCGGAACACTGAAGCTTTCTTT. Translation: CASSLAGRNTEAFF. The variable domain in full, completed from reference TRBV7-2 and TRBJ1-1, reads GAGVSQSPSNKVTEKGKDVELRCDPISGHTALYWYRQSLGQGLEFLIYFQGNSAPDKSGLPSDRFSAERTGGSVSTLTIQRTQQEDSAVYLCASSLAGRNTEAFFGQGTRLTVV.